The source of this T cell receptor (beta chain) is a study of T cell repertoires in cytomegalovirus infection. Study-level background: Well-studied HLA-B-restricted CMV epitopes were used in the study alongside recently identified HLA-C-restricted ones. From public TCR beta signatures came an indication of both CMV infection and matching HLA type. Broader study findings: Within the response measured ex vivo, HLA-C-restricted CMV-specific TCR beta clonotypes were dominant.

Trimming took 0 bases from V and 4 from J; bases not matched to a gene: 10. This CDR3 has 18 amino acids. CDR1 is SNHLY, CDR2 FYNNEI, per germline. In this sample, this clonotype turned up a few times. Its specificity is not known. A single record per CDR3 protein comes from TCRdb applying MiXCR to the reads. The sample gives about 310,000 distinct CDR3 sequences, just under 25% of which show up once; 10% to 15% is in the top ten. This receptor was identified in a human donor in good health (CMV status not recorded). Some clones in this sample may be carry-over from other donors' samples. This rearrangement joins TRBV2 to TRBJ1-3, with TRBD1 matching 9 bases. The input for sequencing was cultured PBMCs, taken from culture after CMV antigen stimulation. This chain's CDR3 is CASSEAGTGIHRGNTIYF. CDR3 coding DNA: TGTGCCAGCAGTGAAGCAGGGACAGGGATTCATAGAGGAAACACCATATATTTT.